This T cell receptor beta chain was captured in a study of cytomegalovirus exposure and HLA in healthy donors. A note on this clone: Its antigen is still unknown.

The germline CDR1 and CDR2 sequences are SGHNT and YYREEE (reference sequence). The V end lost 3 bases, the J end lost 2 bases, and 9 bases lay between the germline ends. This CDR3 has 13 amino acids. Study-wide points: Most sequenced TCRs were rare (though some public TCRs occurred in many donors). Reportedly, diagnosis of cytomegalovirus status by the classifier showed high specificity and sensitivity.

Using immunoSEQ multiplex PCR, the repertoire was profiled, and TCRdb retains in-frame clones only, with some absent. The table records about 50,000 clones, around 93% of them present only once. This receptor was identified in a woman between 18 and 29 years old in good health and CMV-seropositive. The sample taken for sequencing was PBMCs. V usage is TRBV5-4 and J usage is TRBJ2-7, with D uncertain. CDR3 sequence (DNA): TGTGCCAGCAGCTCGCCGAGAACCTACGAGCAGTACTTC. It codes for CASSSPRTYEQYF. Full variable domain (missing parts from reference TRBV5-4 and TRBJ2-7): ETGVTQSPTHLIKTRGQQVTLRCSSQSGHNTVSWYQQALGQGPQFIFQYYREEENGRGNFPPRFSGLQFPNYSSELNVNALELDDSALYLCASSSPRTYEQYFGPGTRLTVT.